This TCR beta chain was recovered during a study of sequential checkpoint blockade in melanoma. Per the germline V gene, CDR1 is KGHSH and CDR2 is LQKENI. The CDR3 spans 16 residues. The V end lost 4 bases, the J end lost 2 bases, and 15 bases lay between the germline ends. The protocol was immunoSEQ multiplex PCR, while the TCRdb copy is restricted to in-frame clones and leaves out a portion. The table has around 19,000 clones, around 70% seen once. Treatment noted: randomized to nivolumab then ipilimumab (arm A) or the reverse (arm B). Live CD3+CD8+ CD19− CD56− cells were sorted from PBMCs. The chain links TRBV18 to TRBJ2-1; possibly TRBD2 for D (7 bases). The sequencing used CD8+ T cells sorted from blood (inferred from file names), collected from a patient given nivolumab and ipilimumab in sequence. This TCR derives from a human donor with melanoma. The CDR3 DNA reads TGTGCCAGCTCACGGGGGGGGCCTTCAACCTACAATGAGCAGTTCTTC. It yields the protein CASSRGGPSTYNEQFF.